The next 6 T cell receptor beta chains were all read from a single sample in a study of blood T cell repertoires in COVID-19. Method: immunoSEQ multiplex PCR; TCRdb's copy keeps in-frame clones and lacks some. Of under 80,000 clones in the sample, about 90% were seen once. Specimen: peripheral blood. Receptors originate from a woman at least 80 years old with active COVID-19.

This clone occurred once. The chain uses TRBV6-2 or TRBV6-3 and TRBJ2-7; D is perhaps TRBD1 (6 bases). The CDR3 runs to 17 residues. V was pared by 5 bases and J by 2 bases, with 22 bases between. The V gene's germline CDR1 is MNHEY and CDR2 SVGEGT. The CDR3 region has the DNA TGTGCCAGCAGTACTGGACAGACCCCCGCACTGCCCTACGAGCAGTACTTC. Protein sequence: CASSTGQTPALPYEQYF.

This chain links TRBV5-1 with TRBJ2-1; 11 bases map to TRBD2. The junction had 8 bases not matched to a gene; V was cut back by 6 bases and J by 6 bases. The CDR3 has 15 amino acids. Germline V lookup: CDR1 SGHRS, CDR2 YFSETQ. CDR3 in amino acids: CASTPLAGGPNEQFF. CDR3 nucleotides: TGCGCCAGCACCCCCCTAGCGGGAGGACCCAATGAGCAGTTCTTC.

V and J are TRBV9 and TRBJ2-3; tentative D call: TRBD2 (5 bases). The CDR3 runs 16 residues. The germline V gene has CDR1 SGDLS and CDR2 YYNGEE. V was shortened by 4 bases and J by 6 bases, with 21 bases between the two germline ends. CDR3 residues: CASSPLGAEQLDTQYF. For the CDR3, the DNA is TGTGCCAGCAGCCCTCTGGGAGCCGAGCAGTTGGATACGCAGTATTTT.

The count of this clone is one. The rearrangement uses TRBV28 and TRBJ1-4, with 8 bases that match TRBD1. J gave up 2 bases and V 6 bases, and 5 bases lay outside the gene matches. The CDR3 runs 15 residues. Germline values: CDR1 MDHEN, CDR2 SYDVKM. CDR3: CASSVRTGTNEKLFF. Here the CDR3 DNA reads TGTGCCAGCAGCGTGCGGACAGGGACTAATGAAAAACTGTTTTTT.

V usage is TRBV4-1 and J usage is TRBJ1-5; 9 nucleotides line up with TRBD1. This CDR3 comprises 16 residues. The ends lost 1 base at V and 5 bases at J; junction bases unmatched: 6. Germline CDR1 is MGHRA and CDR2 is YSYEKL. The CDR3 DNA is TGCGCCAGCAGCCAAGGGACAGGGGTCTATGATCAGCCCCAGCATTTT. Amino acid sequence: CASSQGTGVYDQPQHF.

This rearrangement joins TRBV7-3 to TRBJ2-1, with 10 bases aligning to TRBD1. Trimming removed 5 bases from V and 11 bases from J; junction bases left unmatched: 12. The CDR3 is made up of 15 amino acids. Germline V gives CDR1 SGHTA, CDR2 FQGTGA. The CDR3 here is CASSDRGTGVPQQFF. The CDR3 nucleotides are TGTGCCAGCAGCGATCGTGGGACAGGGGTCCCCCAGCAGTTCTTC.